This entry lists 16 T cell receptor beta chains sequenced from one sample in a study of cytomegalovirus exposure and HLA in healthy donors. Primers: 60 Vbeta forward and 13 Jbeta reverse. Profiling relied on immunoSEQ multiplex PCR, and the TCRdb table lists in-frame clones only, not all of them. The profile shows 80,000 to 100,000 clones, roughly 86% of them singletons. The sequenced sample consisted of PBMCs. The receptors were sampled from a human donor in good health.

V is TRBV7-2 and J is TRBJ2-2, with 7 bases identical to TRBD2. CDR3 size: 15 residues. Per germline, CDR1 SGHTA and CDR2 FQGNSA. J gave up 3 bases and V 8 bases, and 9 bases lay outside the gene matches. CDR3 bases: TGTGCCAGCGGATCGCTAGCGGCCCACACCGGGGAGCTGTTTTTT. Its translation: CASGSLAAHTGELFF.

The CDR3 region is CASSLRTSGEQFF. In DNA, the CDR3 is TGTGCCAGCAGCCTCCGGACTAGCGGGGAGCAGTTCTTC. The chain uses TRBV7-9 and TRBJ2-1; 11 nucleotides match TRBD2. CDR1 is SEHNR and CDR2 is FQNEAQ in the germline V gene (reference sequence). J lost 10 bases, V lost 5 bases, and 4 bases had no gene match. The CDR3 has 13 residues.

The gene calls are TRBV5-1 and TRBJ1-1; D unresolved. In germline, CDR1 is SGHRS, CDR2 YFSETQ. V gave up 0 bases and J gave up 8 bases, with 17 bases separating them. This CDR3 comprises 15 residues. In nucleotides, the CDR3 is TGCGCCAGCAGCTTGGGGTTACGCGACACCTTGGAAGCTTTCTTT. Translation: CASSLGLRDTLEAFF.

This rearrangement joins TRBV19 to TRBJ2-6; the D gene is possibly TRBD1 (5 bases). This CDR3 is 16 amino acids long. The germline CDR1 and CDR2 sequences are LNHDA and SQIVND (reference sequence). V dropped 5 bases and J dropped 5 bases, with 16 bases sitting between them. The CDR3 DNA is TGTGCCAGTAGTCAGGGTGGGCTCCGACGGGCCAACGTCCTGACTTTC. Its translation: CASSQGGLRRANVLTF.

In nucleotides, the CDR3 is TGCGCCAGCAGCCAAGCGATGCGAGCGGGCACCGGGGAGCTGTTTTTT. Residues: CASSQAMRAGTGELFF. This chain joins TRBV4-3 and TRBJ2-2, with D perhaps matching TRBD2 (6 bases). Germline CDR1 and CDR2: LGHNA and YSLEER. V lost 1 base to trimming and J lost 4 bases, with 13 bases between them. This CDR3 comprises 16 residues.

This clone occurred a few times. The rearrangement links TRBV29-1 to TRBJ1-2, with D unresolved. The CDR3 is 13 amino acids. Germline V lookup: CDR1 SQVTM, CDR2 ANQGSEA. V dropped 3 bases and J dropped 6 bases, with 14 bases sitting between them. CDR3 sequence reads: CSVDSADFDGYTF. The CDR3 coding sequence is TGCAGCGTTGATAGTGCCGACTTTGATGGCTACACCTTC.

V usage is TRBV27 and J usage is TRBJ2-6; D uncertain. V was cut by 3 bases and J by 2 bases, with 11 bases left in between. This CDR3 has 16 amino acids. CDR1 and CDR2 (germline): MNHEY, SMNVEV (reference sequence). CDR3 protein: CASSFWPPTGANVLTF. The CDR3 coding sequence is TGTGCCAGCAGTTTCTGGCCCCCGACTGGGGCCAACGTCCTGACTTTC. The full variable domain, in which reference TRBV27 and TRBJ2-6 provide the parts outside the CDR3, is EAQVTQNPRYLITVTGKKLTVTCSQNMNHEYMSWYRQDPGLGLRQIYYSMNVEVTDKGDVPEGYKVSRKEKRNFPLILESPSPNQTSLYFCASSFWPPTGANVLTFGAGSRLTVL.

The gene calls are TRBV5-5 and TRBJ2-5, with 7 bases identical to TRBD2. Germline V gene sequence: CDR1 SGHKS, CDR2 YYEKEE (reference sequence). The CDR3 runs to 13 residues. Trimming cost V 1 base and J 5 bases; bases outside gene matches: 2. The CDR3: CASSLWGGETQYF. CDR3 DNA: TGTGCCAGCAGCTTGTGGGGGGGGGAGACCCAGTACTTC.

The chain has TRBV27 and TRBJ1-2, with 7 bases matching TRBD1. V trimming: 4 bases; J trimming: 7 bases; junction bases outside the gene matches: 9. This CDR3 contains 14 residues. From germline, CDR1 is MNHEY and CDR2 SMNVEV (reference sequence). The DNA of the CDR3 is TGTGCCAGCAGTTGGCGACAGGGAGAGGTTGGCTACACCTTC. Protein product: CASSWRQGEVGYTF.

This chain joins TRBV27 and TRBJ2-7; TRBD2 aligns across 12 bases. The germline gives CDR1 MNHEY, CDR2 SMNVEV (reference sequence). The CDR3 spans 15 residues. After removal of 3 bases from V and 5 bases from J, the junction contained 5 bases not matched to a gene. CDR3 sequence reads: CASSFLAGGPDEQYF. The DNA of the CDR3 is TGTGCCAGCAGTTTTCTAGCGGGAGGGCCGGACGAGCAGTACTTC.

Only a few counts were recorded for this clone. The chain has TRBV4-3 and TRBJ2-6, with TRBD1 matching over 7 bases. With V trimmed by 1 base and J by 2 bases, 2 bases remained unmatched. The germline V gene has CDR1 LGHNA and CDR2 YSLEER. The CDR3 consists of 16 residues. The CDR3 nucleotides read TGCGCCAGCAGCCAAGCAGGGGGAACTGGGGCCAACGTCCTGACTTTC. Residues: CASSQAGGTGANVLTF.

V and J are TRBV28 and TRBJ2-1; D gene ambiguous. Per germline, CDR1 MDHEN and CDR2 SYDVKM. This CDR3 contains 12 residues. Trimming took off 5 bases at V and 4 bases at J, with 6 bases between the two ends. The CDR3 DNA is TGTGCCAGCAGTCCACAATACAATGAGCAGTTCTTC. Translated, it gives CASSPQYNEQFF. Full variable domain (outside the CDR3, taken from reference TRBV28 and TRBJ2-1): DVKVTQSSRYLVKRTGEKVFLECVQDMDHENMFWYRQDPGLGLRLIYFSYDVKMKEKGDIPEGYSVSREKKERFSLILESASTNQTSMYLCASSPQYNEQFFGPGTRLTVL.

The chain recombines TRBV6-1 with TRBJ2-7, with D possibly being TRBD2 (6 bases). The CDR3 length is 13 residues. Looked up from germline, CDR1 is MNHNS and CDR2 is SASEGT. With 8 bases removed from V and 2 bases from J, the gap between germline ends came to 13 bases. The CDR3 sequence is CASAAGLTYEQYF. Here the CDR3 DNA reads TGTGCCAGCGCGGCGGGGCTAACCTACGAGCAGTACTTC.

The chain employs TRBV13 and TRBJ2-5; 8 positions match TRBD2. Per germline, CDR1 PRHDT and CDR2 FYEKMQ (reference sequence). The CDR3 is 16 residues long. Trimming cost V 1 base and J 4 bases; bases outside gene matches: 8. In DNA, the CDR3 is TGTGCCAGCAGCTTAGCACGGGAGGGCCCTCGAGAGACCCAGTACTTC. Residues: CASSLAREGPRETQYF.

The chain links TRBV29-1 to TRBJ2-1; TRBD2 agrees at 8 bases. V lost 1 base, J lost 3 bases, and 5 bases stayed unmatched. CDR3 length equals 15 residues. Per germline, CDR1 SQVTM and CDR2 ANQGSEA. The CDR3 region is CSVEAPSGYYNEQFF. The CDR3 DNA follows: TGCAGCGTTGAAGCCCCTAGCGGGTACTACAATGAGCAGTTCTTC.

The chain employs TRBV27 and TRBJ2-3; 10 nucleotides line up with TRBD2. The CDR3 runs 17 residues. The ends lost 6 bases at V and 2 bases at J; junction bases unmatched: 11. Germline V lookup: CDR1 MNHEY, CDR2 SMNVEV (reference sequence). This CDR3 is CASRLARTSGFTDTQYF. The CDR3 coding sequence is TGTGCCAGCAGACTTGCCCGGACTAGCGGTTTCACAGATACGCAGTATTTT.